The sequence of this TCR beta chain was determined in a study of T cell responses to AZD1222 COVID-19 vaccine. Study information: Pooling of second doses given at about 4 or about 12 weeks was done. Overall study results and limits: Increases in Spike-specific TCR breadth and depth were seen after two AZD1222 doses.

Germline CDR1 and CDR2: SEHNR and FQNEAQ (reference sequence). After removal of 5 bases from V and 1 base from J, the junction contained 7 bases not matched to a gene. There are 16 residues in the CDR3. In its sample, this clone was seen a few times. Its antigen is not known. Repertoires were generated with immunoSEQ multiplex PCR, while TCRdb's copy carries only in-frame clones and drops some. The data contain 50,000 to 75,000 clones, approximately 83% of them singletons. The TCR sequence derives from an adult in good health. V gene TRBV7-9 combines with J gene TRBJ1-2; 10 bases are shared with TRBD1. The sequences come from peripheral blood, collected on day 0 of AZD1222 vaccination. The CDR3: CASSPSTGGFNYGYTF. CDR3 DNA sequence: TGTGCCAGCAGCCCCTCGACAGGGGGCTTTAACTATGGCTACACCTTC. Filled out from reference TRBV7-9 and TRBJ1-2, the complete variable domain reads DTGVSQNPRHKITKRGQNVTFRCDPISEHNRLYWYRQTLGQGPEFLTYFQNEAQLEKSRLLSDRFSAERPKGSFSTLEIQRTEQGDSAMYLCASSPSTGGFNYGYTFGSGTRLTVV.